The present T cell receptor (beta chain) was sequenced within a study of T cell repertoires in cytomegalovirus infection. Study-level information: Matching HLA type and CMV infection were both indicated by public TCR beta signatures. Notes on the study in general: Predominance within the ex vivo response was attributable to HLA-C-restricted CMV-specific TCR beta clonotypes. Summed frequency of public TCR beta families distinguished CMV carriers with the relevant HLA.

TCRdb used MiXCR to reprocess the reads, holding one entry per CDR3 protein. The sample shows approximately 500,000 distinct CDR3 sequences, more than 15% of them seen only once. This clonotype was observed a few times. Its specificity is unknown. Deletions cut 1 base from V and 4 bases from J, with 13 bases between. Germline V lookup: CDR1 SGDLS, CDR2 YYNGEE. The CDR3 has 15 residues. Material for sequencing was CD8+ T cells from PBMCs. The receptor was derived from a human donor in good health (CMV status not recorded). Some clones in this sample may be carry-over from other donors' samples. The chain has TRBV9 and TRBJ2-3; possibly TRBD2 for D (5 bases). The CDR3 spells CASSVYGGYADTQYF. The CDR3 coding sequence is TGTGCCAGCAGCGTATATGGAGGTTATGCAGATACGCAGTATTTT.